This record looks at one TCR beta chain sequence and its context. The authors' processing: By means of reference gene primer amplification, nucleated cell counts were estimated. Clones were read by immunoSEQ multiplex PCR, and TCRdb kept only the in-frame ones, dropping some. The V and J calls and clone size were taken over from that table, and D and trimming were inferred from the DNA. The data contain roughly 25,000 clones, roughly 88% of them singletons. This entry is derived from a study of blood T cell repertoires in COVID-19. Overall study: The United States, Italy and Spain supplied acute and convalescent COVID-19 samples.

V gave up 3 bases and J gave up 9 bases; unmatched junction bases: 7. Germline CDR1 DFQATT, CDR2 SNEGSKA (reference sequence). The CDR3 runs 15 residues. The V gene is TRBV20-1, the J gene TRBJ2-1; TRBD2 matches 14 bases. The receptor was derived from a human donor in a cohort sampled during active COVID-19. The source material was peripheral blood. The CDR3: CSASDPGLAGVEQFF. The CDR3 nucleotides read TGCAGTGCTAGTGACCCGGGACTAGCGGGAGTTGAGCAGTTCTTC.